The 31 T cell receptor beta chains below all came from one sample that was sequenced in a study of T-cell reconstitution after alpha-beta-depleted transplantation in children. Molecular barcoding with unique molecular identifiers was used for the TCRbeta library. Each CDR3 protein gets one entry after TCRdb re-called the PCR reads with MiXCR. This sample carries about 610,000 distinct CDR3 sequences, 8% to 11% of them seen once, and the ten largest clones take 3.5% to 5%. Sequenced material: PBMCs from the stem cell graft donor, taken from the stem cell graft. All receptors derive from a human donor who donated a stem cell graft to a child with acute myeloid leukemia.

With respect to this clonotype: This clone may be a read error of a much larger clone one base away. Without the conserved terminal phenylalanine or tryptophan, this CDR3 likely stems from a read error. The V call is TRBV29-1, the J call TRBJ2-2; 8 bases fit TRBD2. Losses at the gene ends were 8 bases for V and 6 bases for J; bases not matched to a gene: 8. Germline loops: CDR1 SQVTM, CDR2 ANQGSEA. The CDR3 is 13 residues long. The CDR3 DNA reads TGCAGCTCCAGCAGCGGGAGCGCCGGGGAGCTGTTTCTT. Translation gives CSSSSGSAGELFL.

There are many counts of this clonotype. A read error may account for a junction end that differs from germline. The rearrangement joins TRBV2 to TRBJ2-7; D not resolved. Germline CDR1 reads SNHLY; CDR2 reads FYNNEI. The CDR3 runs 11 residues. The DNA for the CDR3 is TGTGCCAGCAGTGGCTCCTTCGAGCAGTACTTC. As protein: CASSGSFEQYF.

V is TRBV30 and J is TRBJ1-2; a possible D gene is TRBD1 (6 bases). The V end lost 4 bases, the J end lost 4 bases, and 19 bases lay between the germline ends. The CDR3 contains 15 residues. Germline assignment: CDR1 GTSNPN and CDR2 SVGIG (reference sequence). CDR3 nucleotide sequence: TGTGCCTGGACTTCCGGCGGGGGGCGCGGCTATGGCTACACCTTC. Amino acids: CAWTSGGGRGYGYTF.

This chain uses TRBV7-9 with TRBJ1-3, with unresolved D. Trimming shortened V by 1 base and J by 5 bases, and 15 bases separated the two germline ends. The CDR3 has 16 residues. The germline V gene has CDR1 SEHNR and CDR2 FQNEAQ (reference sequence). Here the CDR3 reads CASSLDGTRIRNTIYF. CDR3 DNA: TGTGCCAGCAGCTTAGATGGCACCCGGATCAGAAACACCATATATTTT.

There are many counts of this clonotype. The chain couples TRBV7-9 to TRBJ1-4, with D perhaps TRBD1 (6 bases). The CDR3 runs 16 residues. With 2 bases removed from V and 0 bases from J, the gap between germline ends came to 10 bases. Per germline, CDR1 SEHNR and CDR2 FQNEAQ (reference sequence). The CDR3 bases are TGTGCCAGCAGCTTATGGGCAGGGGCAACTAATGAAAAACTGTTTTTT. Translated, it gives CASSLWAGATNEKLFF.

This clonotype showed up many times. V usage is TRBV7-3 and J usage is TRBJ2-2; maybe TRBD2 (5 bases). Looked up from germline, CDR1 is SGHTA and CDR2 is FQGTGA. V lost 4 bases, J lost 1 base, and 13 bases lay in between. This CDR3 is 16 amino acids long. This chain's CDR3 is CASSSRTGLNTGELFF. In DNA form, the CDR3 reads TGTGCCAGCAGCTCCAGGACCGGACTGAACACCGGGGAGCTGTTTTTT.

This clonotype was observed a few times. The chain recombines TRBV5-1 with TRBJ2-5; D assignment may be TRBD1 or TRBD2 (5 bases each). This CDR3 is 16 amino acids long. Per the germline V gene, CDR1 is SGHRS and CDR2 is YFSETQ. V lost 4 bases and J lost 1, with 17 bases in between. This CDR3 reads CASSTGDGTSQETQYF. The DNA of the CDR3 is TGCGCCAGCAGCACCGGGGACGGAACATCCCAAGAGACCCAGTACTTC.

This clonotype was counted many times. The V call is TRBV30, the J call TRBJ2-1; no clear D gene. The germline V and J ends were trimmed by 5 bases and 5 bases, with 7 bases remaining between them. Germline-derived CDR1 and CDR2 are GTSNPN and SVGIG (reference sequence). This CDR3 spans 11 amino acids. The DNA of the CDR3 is TGTGCCTGGGCCCCTGACAATGAGCAGTTCTTC. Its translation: CAWAPDNEQFF.

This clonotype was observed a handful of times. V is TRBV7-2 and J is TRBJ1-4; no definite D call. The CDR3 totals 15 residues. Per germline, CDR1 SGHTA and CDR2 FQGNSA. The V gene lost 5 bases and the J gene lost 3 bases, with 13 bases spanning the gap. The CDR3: CASSPQWGANEKLFF. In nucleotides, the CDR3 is TGTGCCAGCAGCCCTCAGTGGGGAGCTAATGAAAAACTGTTTTTT.

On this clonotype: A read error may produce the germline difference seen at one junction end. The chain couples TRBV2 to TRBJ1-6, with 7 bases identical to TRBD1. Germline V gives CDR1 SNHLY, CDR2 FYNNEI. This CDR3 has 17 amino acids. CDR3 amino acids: CTSSYQSGGSSNSPLHF. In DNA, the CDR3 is TGTACCAGCAGCTACCAGTCAGGGGGTTCATCGAATTCACCCCTCCACTTT.

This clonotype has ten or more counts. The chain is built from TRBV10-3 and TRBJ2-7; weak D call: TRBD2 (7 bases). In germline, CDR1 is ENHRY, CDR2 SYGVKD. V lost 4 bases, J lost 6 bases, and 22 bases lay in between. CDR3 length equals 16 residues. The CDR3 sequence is CAISAPGGAGVSEQYF. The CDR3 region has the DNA TGTGCCATCAGTGCCCCCGGGGGCGCGGGAGTCAGCGAGCAGTACTTC.

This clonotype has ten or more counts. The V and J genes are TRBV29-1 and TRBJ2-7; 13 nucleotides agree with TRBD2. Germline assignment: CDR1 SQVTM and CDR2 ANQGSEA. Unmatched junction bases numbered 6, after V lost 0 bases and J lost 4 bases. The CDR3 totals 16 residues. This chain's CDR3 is CSVEDWTSGREYEQYF. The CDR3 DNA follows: TGCAGCGTTGAAGACTGGACTAGCGGGAGAGAGTACGAGCAGTACTTC.

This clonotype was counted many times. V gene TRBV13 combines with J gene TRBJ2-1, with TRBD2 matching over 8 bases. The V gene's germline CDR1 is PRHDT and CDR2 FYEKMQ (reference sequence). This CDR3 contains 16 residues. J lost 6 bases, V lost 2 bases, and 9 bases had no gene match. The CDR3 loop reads CASSLLRSGSLNEQFF. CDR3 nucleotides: TGTGCCAGCAGCTTACTCCGGAGCGGGAGTCTCAATGAGCAGTTCTTC.

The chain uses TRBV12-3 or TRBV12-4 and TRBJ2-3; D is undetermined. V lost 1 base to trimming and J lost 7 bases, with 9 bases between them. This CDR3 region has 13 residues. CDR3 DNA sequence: TGTGCCAGCAGTTTAGATTCTGAAAATACGCAGTATTTT. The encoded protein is CASSLDSENTQYF.

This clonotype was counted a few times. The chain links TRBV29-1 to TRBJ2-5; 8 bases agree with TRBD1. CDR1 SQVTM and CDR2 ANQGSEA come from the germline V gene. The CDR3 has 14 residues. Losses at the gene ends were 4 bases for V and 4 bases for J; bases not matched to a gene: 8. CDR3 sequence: CSVVGRGLAETQYF. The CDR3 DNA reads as TGCAGCGTTGTTGGCAGGGGGCTGGCAGAGACCCAGTACTTC.

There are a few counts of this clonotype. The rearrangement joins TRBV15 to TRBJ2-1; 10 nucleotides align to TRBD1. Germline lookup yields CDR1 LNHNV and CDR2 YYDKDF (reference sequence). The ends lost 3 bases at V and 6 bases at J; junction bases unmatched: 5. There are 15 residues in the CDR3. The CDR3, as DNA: TGTGCCACCAGCAGTAGCTGGACAGGGGGCAATGAGCAGTTCTTC. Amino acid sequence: CATSSSWTGGNEQFF.

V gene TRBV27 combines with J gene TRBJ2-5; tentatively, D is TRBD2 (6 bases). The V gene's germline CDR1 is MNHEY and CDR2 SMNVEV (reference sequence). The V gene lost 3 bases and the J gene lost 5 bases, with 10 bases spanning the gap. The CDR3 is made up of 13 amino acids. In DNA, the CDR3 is TGTGCCAGCAGTTTGGGGGACTCTGAGACCCAGTACTTC. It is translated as CASSLGDSETQYF.

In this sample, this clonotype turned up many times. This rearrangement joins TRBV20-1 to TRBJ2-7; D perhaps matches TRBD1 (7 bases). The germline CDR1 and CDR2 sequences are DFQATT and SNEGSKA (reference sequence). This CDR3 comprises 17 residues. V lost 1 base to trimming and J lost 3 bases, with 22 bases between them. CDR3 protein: CSARVKLGGTERYEQYF. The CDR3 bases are TGCAGTGCTAGAGTTAAACTCGGAGGGACAGAACGCTACGAGCAGTACTTC.

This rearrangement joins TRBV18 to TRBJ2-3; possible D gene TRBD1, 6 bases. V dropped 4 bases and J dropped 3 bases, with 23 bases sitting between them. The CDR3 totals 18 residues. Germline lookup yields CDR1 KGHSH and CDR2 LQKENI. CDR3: CASSRTTLAAQGTDTQYF. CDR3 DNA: TGTGCCAGCTCACGGACCACCTTGGCTGCGCAGGGGACAGATACGCAGTATTTT.

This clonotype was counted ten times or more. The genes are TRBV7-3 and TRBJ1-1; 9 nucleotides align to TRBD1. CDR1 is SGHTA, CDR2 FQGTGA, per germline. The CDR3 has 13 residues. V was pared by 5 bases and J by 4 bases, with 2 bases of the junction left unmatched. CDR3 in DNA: TGTGCCAGCAGCACGGACAGGGGCACTGAAGCTTTCTTT. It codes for CASSTDRGTEAFF.

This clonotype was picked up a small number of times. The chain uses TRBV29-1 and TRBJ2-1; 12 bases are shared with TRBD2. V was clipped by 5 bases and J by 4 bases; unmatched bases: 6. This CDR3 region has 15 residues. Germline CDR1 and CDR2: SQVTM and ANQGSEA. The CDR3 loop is CSVTGLAGLYNEQFF. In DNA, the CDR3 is TGCAGCGTTACTGGACTAGCGGGATTGTACAATGAGCAGTTCTTC.

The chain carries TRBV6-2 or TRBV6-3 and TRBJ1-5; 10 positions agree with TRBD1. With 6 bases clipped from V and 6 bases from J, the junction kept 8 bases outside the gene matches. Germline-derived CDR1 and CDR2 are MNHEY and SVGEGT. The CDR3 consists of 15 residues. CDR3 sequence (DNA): TGTGCCAGCAGACGGGACAGGGGTGAAAGTCAGCCCCAGCATTTT. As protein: CASRRDRGESQPQHF.

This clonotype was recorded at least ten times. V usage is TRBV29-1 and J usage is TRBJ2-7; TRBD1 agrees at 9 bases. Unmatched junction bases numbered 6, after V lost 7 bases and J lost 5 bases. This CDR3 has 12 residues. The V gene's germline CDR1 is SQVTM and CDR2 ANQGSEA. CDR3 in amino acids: CSGQTGGDEQYF. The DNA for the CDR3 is TGCAGCGGACAGACAGGGGGAGACGAGCAGTACTTC.

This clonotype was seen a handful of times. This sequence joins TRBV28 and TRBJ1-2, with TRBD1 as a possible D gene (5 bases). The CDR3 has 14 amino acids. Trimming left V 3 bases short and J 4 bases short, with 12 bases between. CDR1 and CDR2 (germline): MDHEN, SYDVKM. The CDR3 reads CASSLGPGGYGYTF. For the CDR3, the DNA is TGTGCCAGCAGTTTGGGTCCGGGGGGCTATGGCTACACCTTC.

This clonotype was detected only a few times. The CDR3 DNA sequence: TGTGCCATCAGTGAGTTCCGGACAGCCCGCTCTGGAAACACCATATATTTT. It encodes CAISEFRTARSGNTIYF. This chain uses TRBV10-3 with TRBJ1-3; maybe TRBD1 (6 bases). This CDR3 contains 17 residues. Looked up from germline, CDR1 is ENHRY and CDR2 is SYGVKD. V gave up 1 base and J gave up 0 bases, with 13 bases separating them.

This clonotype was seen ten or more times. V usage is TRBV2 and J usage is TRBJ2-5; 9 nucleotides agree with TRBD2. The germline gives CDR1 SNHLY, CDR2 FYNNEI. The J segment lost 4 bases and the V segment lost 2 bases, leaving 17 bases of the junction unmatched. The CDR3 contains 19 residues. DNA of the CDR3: TGTGCCAGCAGTGAACGGGGTTGGGCTAGCGGGATAACAGGAGAGACCCAGTACTTC. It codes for CASSERGWASGITGETQYF.

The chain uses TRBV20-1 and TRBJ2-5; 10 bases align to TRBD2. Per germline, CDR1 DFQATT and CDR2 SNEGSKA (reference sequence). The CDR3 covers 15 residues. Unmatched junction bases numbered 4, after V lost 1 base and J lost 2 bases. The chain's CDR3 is CSARAGLAKQETQYF. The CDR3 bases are TGCAGTGCTAGAGCGGGACTAGCGAAACAAGAGACCCAGTACTTC.

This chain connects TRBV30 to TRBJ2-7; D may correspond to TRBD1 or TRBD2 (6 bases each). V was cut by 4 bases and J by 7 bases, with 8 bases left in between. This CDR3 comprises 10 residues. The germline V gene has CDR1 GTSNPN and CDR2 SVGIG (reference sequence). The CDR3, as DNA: TGTGCCTGGAAAGGGGGGGAGCAGTACTTC. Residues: CAWKGGEQYF.

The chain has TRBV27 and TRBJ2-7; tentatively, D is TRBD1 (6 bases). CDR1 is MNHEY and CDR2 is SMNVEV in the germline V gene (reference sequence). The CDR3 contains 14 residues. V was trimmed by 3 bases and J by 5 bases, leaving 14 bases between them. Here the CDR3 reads CASSLTGLKNEQYF. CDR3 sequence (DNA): TGTGCCAGCAGTTTGACAGGTCTTAAAAACGAGCAGTACTTC.

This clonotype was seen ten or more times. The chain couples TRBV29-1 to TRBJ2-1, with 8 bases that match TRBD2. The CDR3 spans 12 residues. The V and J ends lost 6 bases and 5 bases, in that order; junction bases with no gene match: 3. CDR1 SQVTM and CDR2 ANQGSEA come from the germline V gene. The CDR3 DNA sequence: TGCAGCGTGGGACTAGAGCACAATGAGCAGTTCTTC. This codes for CSVGLEHNEQFF.

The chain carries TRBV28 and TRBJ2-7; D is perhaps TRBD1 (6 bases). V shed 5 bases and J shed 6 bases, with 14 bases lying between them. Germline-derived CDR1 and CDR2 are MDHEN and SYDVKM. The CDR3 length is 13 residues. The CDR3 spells CASSPYRVPEQYF. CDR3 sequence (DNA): TGTGCCAGCAGTCCGTACAGGGTGCCCGAGCAGTACTTC.